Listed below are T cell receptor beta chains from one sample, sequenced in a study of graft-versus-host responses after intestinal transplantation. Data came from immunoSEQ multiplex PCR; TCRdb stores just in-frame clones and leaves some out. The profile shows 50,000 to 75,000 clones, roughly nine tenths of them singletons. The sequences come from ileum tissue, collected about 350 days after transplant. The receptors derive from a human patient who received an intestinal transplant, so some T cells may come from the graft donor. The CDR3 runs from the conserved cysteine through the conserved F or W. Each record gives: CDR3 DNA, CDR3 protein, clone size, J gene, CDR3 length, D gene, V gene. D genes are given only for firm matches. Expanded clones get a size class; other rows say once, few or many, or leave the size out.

CDR3nt: TGTGCCAGCAACGCCCCGGGGGCGGGCGGGCAGCCCCAGCATTTT
CDR3aa: CASNAPGAGGQPQHF
abundance: -
j_gene: TRBJ1-5
len: 15
d_gene: -
v_gene: TRBV28

CDR3nt: TGCAGTGCTAGAGCGCAACAGGGATACACCTTC
CDR3aa: CSARAQQGYTF
abundance: -
j_gene: TRBJ1-2
len: 11
d_gene: -
v_gene: TRBV20-1

CDR3nt: TGTGCCAGCAGTCCGGGACTTTCCTCTGGGGCCAACGTCCTGACTTTC
CDR3aa: CASSPGLSSGANVLTF
abundance: -
j_gene: TRBJ2-6
len: 16
d_gene: -
v_gene: TRBV27

CDR3nt: TGCGCCAGCAGCTTGGATGGGGGGGGCACCGGGGAGCTGTTTTTT
CDR3aa: CASSLDGGGTGELFF
abundance: -
j_gene: TRBJ2-2
len: 15
d_gene: TRBD2
v_gene: TRBV5-1

CDR3nt: TGTGCCATCAGTGAGTCGGGGGGCACTGAAGCTTTCTTT
CDR3aa: CAISESGGTEAFF
abundance: -
j_gene: TRBJ1-1
len: 13
d_gene: -
v_gene: TRBV10-3

CDR3nt: TGTGCCAGCAGCGTAGGACTAGAGGATCAAGAGACCCAGTACTTC
CDR3aa: CASSVGLEDQETQYF
abundance: few
j_gene: TRBJ2-5
len: 15
d_gene: -
v_gene: TRBV9

CDR3nt: TGCGCCAGCAGCCAAGAAGGGGACTTTGAAAAACTGTTTTTT
CDR3aa: CASSQEGDFEKLFF
abundance: few
j_gene: TRBJ1-4
len: 14
d_gene: -
v_gene: TRBV4-1

CDR3nt: TGTGCCAGCAGTGAAAACGGGGTTAATGAAAAACTGTTTTTT
CDR3aa: CASSENGVNEKLFF
abundance: few
j_gene: TRBJ1-4
len: 14
d_gene: -
v_gene: TRBV2

CDR3nt: TGTGCTAGTGGTTTGGACACCCCCCCCCAAGTCTATGGCTACACCTTC
CDR3aa: CASGLDTPPQVYGYTF
abundance: -
j_gene: TRBJ1-2
len: 16
d_gene: -
v_gene: TRBV12-5

CDR3nt: TGCGCCAGCAGCTTGTTGCCAACAGGGGACGACGGGGAGCTGTTTTTT
CDR3aa: CASSLLPTGDDGELFF
abundance: few
j_gene: TRBJ2-2
len: 16
d_gene: TRBD1
v_gene: TRBV5-1

CDR3nt: TGTGCCAGCAGCCAAAAAGGGGGGAACACTGAAGCTTTCTTT
CDR3aa: CASSQKGGNTEAFF
abundance: few
j_gene: TRBJ1-1
len: 14
d_gene: -
v_gene: TRBV14

CDR3nt: TGTGCCAGCAGCGCGTCAGGGGTCCCCTACGAGCAGTACTTC
CDR3aa: CASSASGVPYEQYF
abundance: -
j_gene: TRBJ2-7
len: 14
d_gene: -
v_gene: TRBV9

CDR3nt: TGCGCCAGCAGCGCAACAGGGTCCTACGAGCAGTACTTC
CDR3aa: CASSATGSYEQYF
abundance: -
j_gene: TRBJ2-7
len: 13
d_gene: -
v_gene: TRBV10-1

CDR3nt: TGTGCCAGCAGCGTAGGAGGGACTGAAGCTTTCTTT
CDR3aa: CASSVGGTEAFF
abundance: -
j_gene: TRBJ1-1
len: 12
d_gene: -
v_gene: TRBV9

CDR3nt: TGTGCCAGCAGCTTGGAGACTAGCGGGGGGGCTGGAACAGATACGCAGTATTTT
CDR3aa: CASSLETSGGAGTDTQYF
abundance: -
j_gene: TRBJ2-3
len: 18
d_gene: TRBD2
v_gene: TRBV13

CDR3nt: TGTGCCAGCTCACCAGACATCACTATGAGTTACGAGCAGTACTTC
CDR3aa: CASSPDITMSYEQYF
abundance: -
j_gene: TRBJ2-7
len: 15
d_gene: -
v_gene: TRBV18

CDR3nt: TGTGCCATCAGAGGTGGGGCCAACGTCCTGACTTTC
CDR3aa: CAIRGGANVLTF
abundance: -
j_gene: TRBJ2-6
len: 12
d_gene: -
v_gene: TRBV10-3

CDR3nt: TGTGCCAGCAGTTTTGGCAGGAGCCAGCCCCAGCATTTT
CDR3aa: CASSFGRSQPQHF
abundance: -
j_gene: TRBJ1-5
len: 13
d_gene: -
v_gene: TRBV28

CDR3nt: TGTGCCAGCAGTTTGGTTAGCACAGATACGCAGTATTTT
CDR3aa: CASSLVSTDTQYF
abundance: once
j_gene: TRBJ2-3
len: 13
d_gene: -
v_gene: TRBV6-5

CDR3nt: TGTGCCAGCAGCGTAGGCCCCAGGGGGGTCTGCGATGAAGCTTTCTTT
CDR3aa: CASSVGPRGVCDEAFF
abundance: -
j_gene: TRBJ1-1
len: 16
d_gene: TRBD1
v_gene: TRBV9

CDR3nt: TGTGCCAGCAGCCCACTGGGGGCCAAAAACATTCAGTACTTC
CDR3aa: CASSPLGAKNIQYF
abundance: -
j_gene: TRBJ2-4
len: 14
d_gene: -
v_gene: TRBV2

CDR3nt: TGTGCCAGCAGCTTGGAGACAGTCAAAAACATTCAGTACTTC
CDR3aa: CASSLETVKNIQYF
abundance: -
j_gene: TRBJ2-4
len: 14
d_gene: -
v_gene: TRBV5-3

CDR3nt: TGTGCCAGCACCTTTAGCGGGAGGGCCGCAGATACGCAGTATTTT
CDR3aa: CASTFSGRAADTQYF
abundance: -
j_gene: TRBJ2-3
len: 15
d_gene: TRBD2
v_gene: TRBV6-5

CDR3nt: TGTGCCAGCCGGACAGGGGACTATGGCTACACCTTC
CDR3aa: CASRTGDYGYTF
abundance: -
j_gene: TRBJ1-2
len: 12
d_gene: TRBD1
v_gene: TRBV2

CDR3nt: TGCGCCAGCAGCGCCGGGGGGGGGCTGGGTGAAGCTTTCTTT
CDR3aa: CASSAGGGLGEAFF
abundance: -
j_gene: TRBJ1-1
len: 14
d_gene: -
v_gene: TRBV4-1

CDR3nt: TGTGCCAGCCAGAACACCGGGGAGCTGTTTTTT
CDR3aa: CASQNTGELFF
abundance: once
j_gene: TRBJ2-2
len: 11
d_gene: -
v_gene: TRBV6-1

CDR3nt: TGTGCCAGCAGCTTAGCTATGACAGGGGTAGAGACCCAGTACTTC
CDR3aa: CASSLAMTGVETQYF
abundance: -
j_gene: TRBJ2-5
len: 15
d_gene: TRBD1
v_gene: TRBV7-9

CDR3nt: TGCAGCGTTGGTAGCACGAACACCGGGGAGCTGTTTTTT
CDR3aa: CSVGSTNTGELFF
abundance: once
j_gene: TRBJ2-2
len: 13
d_gene: -
v_gene: TRBV29-1

CDR3nt: TGTGCCAGCAGTTCACAGGGGGCAGACGAGCAGTACTTC
CDR3aa: CASSSQGADEQYF
abundance: few
j_gene: TRBJ2-7
len: 13
d_gene: TRBD1
v_gene: TRBV27

CDR3nt: TGCGCCAGCAGCCCCTCTGGGACCACTAATGGCTACACCTTC
CDR3aa: CASSPSGTTNGYTF
abundance: once
j_gene: TRBJ1-2
len: 14
d_gene: -
v_gene: TRBV4-1

CDR3nt: TGTGCCAGCAGTTTTGTAGTCACAGATACGCAGTATTTT
CDR3aa: CASSFVVTDTQYF
abundance: once
j_gene: TRBJ2-3
len: 13
d_gene: -
v_gene: TRBV28

CDR3nt: TGTGCCAGCAGCGAGGAGGGCAGGGCAGCCACCGGGGAGCTGTTTTTT
CDR3aa: CASSEEGRAATGELFF
abundance: -
j_gene: TRBJ2-2
len: 16
d_gene: -
v_gene: TRBV9

CDR3nt: TGTGCCAGCCGGTTGGGTGATACGCAGTATTTT
CDR3aa: CASRLGDTQYF
abundance: -
j_gene: TRBJ2-3
len: 11
d_gene: -
v_gene: TRBV6-5

CDR3nt: TGTGCCAGCAGCTCCCAGACCGGGACAGGGGGCACCGGGGAGCTGTTTTTT
CDR3aa: CASSSQTGTGGTGELFF
abundance: -
j_gene: TRBJ2-2
len: 17
d_gene: TRBD1
v_gene: TRBV9

CDR3nt: TGTGCCAGCAGCCAAGGGTGGGACACCGGGGAGCTGTTTTTT
CDR3aa: CASSQGWDTGELFF
abundance: -
j_gene: TRBJ2-2
len: 14
d_gene: -
v_gene: TRBV14

CDR3nt: TGTGCCAGCGGGTCGACAGGGGGCAGGTACGAGCAGTACTTC
CDR3aa: CASGSTGGRYEQYF
abundance: -
j_gene: TRBJ2-7
len: 14
d_gene: TRBD1
v_gene: TRBV7-2

CDR3nt: TGCGCCAGCAGGAGGGCCCCCTCGACAGGGTTCCTCCTGTCCTACGAGCAGTACTTC
CDR3aa: CASRRAPSTGFLLSYEQYF
abundance: -
j_gene: TRBJ2-7
len: 19
d_gene: TRBD1
v_gene: TRBV5-1